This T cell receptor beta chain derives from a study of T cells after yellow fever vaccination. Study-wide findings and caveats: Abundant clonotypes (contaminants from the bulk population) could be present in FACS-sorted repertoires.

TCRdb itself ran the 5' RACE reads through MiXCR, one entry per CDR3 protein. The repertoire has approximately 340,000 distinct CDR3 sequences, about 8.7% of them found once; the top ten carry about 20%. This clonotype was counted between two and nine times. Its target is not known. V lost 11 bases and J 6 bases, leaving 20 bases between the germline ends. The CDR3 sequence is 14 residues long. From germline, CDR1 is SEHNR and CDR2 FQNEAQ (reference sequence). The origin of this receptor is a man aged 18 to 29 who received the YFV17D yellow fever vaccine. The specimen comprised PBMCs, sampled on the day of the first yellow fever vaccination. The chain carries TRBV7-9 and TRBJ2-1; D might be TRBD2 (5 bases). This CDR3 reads CAGQREFRSNEQFF. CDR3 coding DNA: TGTGCCGGCCAAAGGGAGTTTAGGTCCAATGAGCAGTTCTTC.